These T cell receptor beta chains were read from a single sample in a study of Ad26.COV2.S vaccination and SARS-CoV-2 variants. Sequenced by immunoSEQ multiplex PCR; TCRdb stores in-frame clones only, minus some. The table records some 640,000 clones, roughly nine tenths of them present only once. The sample here was peripheral blood, taken in a trial of Ad26.COV2.S vaccine versus placebo. The receptor source for this set is a person between 18 and 60 years old who received the Ad26.COV2.S COVID-19 vaccine or a placebo. The CDR3 runs from the conserved cysteine through the conserved F or W. The order of the fields is V gene, CDR3 length, D gene, J gene, clone size, CDR3 protein, CDR3 DNA. A D gene is named only where the DNA matches it firmly. Size values are once, few and many counts, or a class for expanded clones, and some rows have none.

V gene: TRBV10-3; CDR3 length: 15; D gene: TRBD2; J gene: TRBJ2-7; clone size: -; CDR3 protein: CAISEPGGRAYEQYF; CDR3 DNA: TGTGCCATCAGTGAGCCTGGCGGGAGGGCCTACGAGCAGTACTTC
V gene: TRBV27; CDR3 length: 14; D gene: -; J gene: TRBJ1-5; clone size: -; CDR3 protein: CASSFGTTGQPQHF; CDR3 DNA: TGTGCCAGCAGTTTCGGGACCACGGGTCAGCCCCAGCATTTT
V gene: TRBV19; CDR3 length: 15; D gene: TRBD1; J gene: TRBJ1-6; clone size: -; CDR3 protein: CASSIRAGQGSPLHF; CDR3 DNA: TGTGCCAGTAGTATAAGGGCGGGACAGGGGTCACCCCTCCACTTT
V gene: TRBV24-1; CDR3 length: 16; D gene: -; J gene: TRBJ2-3; clone size: -; CDR3 protein: CATSANRGLSTDTQYF; CDR3 DNA: TGTGCCACCAGTGCAAACCGGGGTCTAAGCACAGATACGCAGTATTTT
V gene: TRBV7-8; CDR3 length: 16; D gene: -; J gene: TRBJ2-7; clone size: -; CDR3 protein: CASSLVSGKRVYEQYF; CDR3 DNA: TGTGCCAGCAGCTTAGTGTCGGGGAAAAGGGTCTACGAGCAGTACTTC
V gene: TRBV7-9; CDR3 length: 13; D gene: -; J gene: TRBJ1-5; clone size: -; CDR3 protein: CASSLIPGQPQHF; CDR3 DNA: TGTGCCAGCAGCTTAATACCGGGTCAGCCCCAGCATTTT
V gene: TRBV30; CDR3 length: 14; D gene: -; J gene: TRBJ1-6; clone size: -; CDR3 protein: CAWSGGGLSSPLHF; CDR3 DNA: TGTGCCTGGAGTGGCGGCGGGTTGAGTTCACCCCTCCACTTT
V gene: TRBV29-1; CDR3 length: 17; D gene: -; J gene: TRBJ1-1; clone size: once; CDR3 protein: CSVASRPVTGGGTEAFF; CDR3 DNA: TGCAGCGTTGCCTCACGCCCCGTGACAGGCGGGGGCACTGAAGCTTTCTTT
V gene: TRBV27; CDR3 length: 14; D gene: TRBD2; J gene: TRBJ2-1; clone size: -; CDR3 protein: CASRPGLAGDEQFF; CDR3 DNA: TGTGCCAGCAGGCCGGGACTAGCGGGCGATGAGCAGTTCTTC
V gene: TRBV6-5; CDR3 length: 14; D gene: TRBD1; J gene: TRBJ2-7; clone size: -; CDR3 protein: CASSPDRGPYEQYF; CDR3 DNA: TGTGCCAGCAGTCCCGACAGGGGTCCCTACGAGCAGTACTTC
V gene: TRBV10-1; CDR3 length: 15; D gene: -; J gene: TRBJ2-1; clone size: -; CDR3 protein: CASSEYPKGVDEQFF; CDR3 DNA: TGCGCCAGCAGTGAGTACCCTAAGGGAGTGGATGAGCAGTTCTTC
V gene: TRBV5-6; CDR3 length: 15; D gene: -; J gene: TRBJ1-2; clone size: once; CDR3 protein: CASSLAGWVWSGYTF; CDR3 DNA: TGTGCCAGCAGCTTGGCCGGATGGGTCTGGAGTGGCTACACCTTC
V gene: TRBV18; CDR3 length: 12; D gene: -; J gene: TRBJ2-2; clone size: -; CDR3 protein: CASSPGLTELFF; CDR3 DNA: TGTGCCAGCTCACCGGGTTTGACGGAGCTGTTTTTT
V gene: TRBV6-5; CDR3 length: 15; D gene: -; J gene: TRBJ2-7; clone size: -; CDR3 protein: CASSYGAGSSYEQYF; CDR3 DNA: TGTGCCAGCAGTTATGGGGCAGGGAGCTCCTACGAGCAGTACTTC
V gene: TRBV19; CDR3 length: 12; D gene: -; J gene: TRBJ1-1; clone size: -; CDR3 protein: CASSLGRGEAFF; CDR3 DNA: TGTGCCAGTAGTTTGGGACGGGGTGAAGCTTTCTTT
V gene: TRBV30; CDR3 length: 15; D gene: -; J gene: TRBJ2-3; clone size: -; CDR3 protein: CAWSVLGMSTDTQYF; CDR3 DNA: TGTGCCTGGAGTGTACTCGGGATGAGCACAGATACGCAGTATTTT
V gene: TRBV7-2; CDR3 length: 15; D gene: TRBD1; J gene: TRBJ2-1; clone size: -; CDR3 protein: CASSQTPQGWDEQFF; CDR3 DNA: TGTGCCAGCAGCCAGACCCCACAGGGGTGGGATGAGCAGTTCTTC
V gene: TRBV14; CDR3 length: 16; D gene: -; J gene: TRBJ2-1; clone size: -; CDR3 protein: CASSRLRDPWYNEQFF; CDR3 DNA: TGTGCCAGCAGCCGACTCAGGGATCCTTGGTACAATGAGCAGTTCTTC
V gene: TRBV5-4; CDR3 length: 16; D gene: -; J gene: TRBJ1-2; clone size: once; CDR3 protein: CASSSDTGAGILGYTF; CDR3 DNA: TGTGCCAGCAGTTCTGATACGGGGGCTGGGATTTTGGGCTACACCTTC
V gene: TRBV7-9; CDR3 length: 13; D gene: -; J gene: TRBJ2-7; clone size: -; CDR3 protein: CAAGASGSYEQYF; CDR3 DNA: TGTGCTGCGGGGGCTAGCGGTTCCTACGAGCAGTACTTC
V gene: TRBV4-1; CDR3 length: 17; D gene: -; J gene: TRBJ1-2; clone size: few; CDR3 protein: CASSQDGRITIPYGYTF; CDR3 DNA: TGCGCCAGCAGCCAAGATGGGAGAATAACCATCCCCTATGGCTACACCTTC
V gene: TRBV2; CDR3 length: 14; D gene: TRBD1; J gene: TRBJ1-4; clone size: -; CDR3 protein: CASKDRAENEKLFF; CDR3 DNA: TGTGCCAGCAAAGACAGGGCTGAGAATGAAAAACTGTTTTTT